Following are 29 T cell receptor beta chains from one sample sequenced in a study of low-dose radiotherapy and immunotherapy resistance in tumors. Described time point: before trial treatment. First-strand cDNA used TRAV- and TRBV-specific primers, covering alpha and beta chains. TCR amplification involved 20 PCR cycles with a constant-region primer and V-primer adapter. TCRdb fed the reads into MiXCR, producing one record per CDR3 protein. The data show around 76,000 distinct CDR3 sequences, around 30% seen once. The material sequenced was PBMCs, taken before treatment. These receptors were obtained from a female donor with ovarian cancer.

In this sample, this clonotype turned up many times. J is TRBJ2-5 and V is TRBV4-1; 15 nucleotides match TRBD2. The V gene's germline CDR1 is MGHRA and CDR2 YSYEKL. The V gene end was trimmed by 2 bases and the J gene end by 6 bases; junction bases not matched to a gene: 7. CDR3 size: 17 residues. The CDR3 reads CASSQLGLAGGPQTQYF. Written as DNA, the CDR3 is TGCGCCAGCAGCCAATTAGGACTAGCGGGAGGGCCGCAGACCCAGTACTTC.

The rearrangement joins TRBV5-1 to TRBJ1-2, with a weak D call TRBD1 (6 bases). The CDR3 totals 16 residues. V was cut by 4 bases and J by 8 bases, with 24 bases left in between. The germline V gene encodes CDR1 SGHRS and CDR2 YFSETQ. CDR3 sequence reads: CASSPQPDSTANGYTF. The CDR3 DNA follows: TGCGCCAGCAGCCCACAACCGGACAGTACAGCGAACGGCTACACCTTC.

This clonotype was seen many times. CDR3 sequence reads: CASSQTGGFRMNTEAFF. The CDR3 bases are TGTGCCAGCAGTCAGACAGGGGGTTTTCGGATGAACACTGAAGCTTTCTTT. The chain carries TRBV27 and TRBJ1-1, with TRBD1 matching 9 bases. J was trimmed by 0 bases and V by 5 bases; bases with no gene match: 10. CDR3 size: 17 residues. Germline V gives CDR1 MNHEY, CDR2 SMNVEV (reference sequence).

Concerning this clonotype itself: The likely explanation is a read error, given a far larger clone one base away. This sequence joins TRBV5-4 and TRBJ2-3; the match to TRBD2 covers 9 bases. Germline trimming cut 4 bases from V and 6 bases from J; bases unmatched to any gene: 9. The germline V gene encodes CDR1 SGHNT and CDR2 YYREEE (reference sequence). The CDR3 extends over 15 amino acids. The CDR3, as DNA: TGTGCCAGCAGCAGAGATGATAGCGGGAGTGATACGCAGTATTTT. Protein sequence: CASSRDDSGSDTQYF.

V gene TRBV3-1 combines with J gene TRBJ1-1, with a tentative D call TRBD1 (6 bases). V was shortened by 0 bases and J by 0 bases, with 8 bases between the two germline ends. CDR3 length: 15 residues. CDR1 and CDR2 (germline): LGHDT, YNNKEL (reference sequence). DNA of the CDR3: TGTGCCAGCAGCCAAGAGACAGGCCTGAACACTGAAGCTTTCTTT. Protein product: CASSQETGLNTEAFF.

This clonotype was seen at least ten times. V usage is TRBV14 and J usage is TRBJ2-1, with D tentatively TRBD1 (6 bases). The V gene lost 3 bases and the J gene lost 2 bases, with 14 bases spanning the gap. The CDR3 extends over 16 amino acids. Germline V gene lookup returns CDR1 SGHDN and CDR2 FVKESK. CDR3 sequence (DNA): TGTGCCAGCAGCCAGGAAGGGGGATGGGCCTACAATGAGCAGTTCTTC. Residues: CASSQEGGWAYNEQFF.

V usage is TRBV11-2 and J usage is TRBJ1-3; no definite D call. V was shortened by 5 bases and J by 3 bases, with 17 bases between the two germline ends. The CDR3 totals 16 residues. Germline loops: CDR1 SGHAT, CDR2 FQNNGV. The CDR3 sequence is CASSAPDGRIGNTIYF. The CDR3 nucleotides read TGTGCCAGCAGCGCACCAGACGGTAGAATTGGAAACACCATATATTTT.

This clonotype was observed a few times. V is TRBV6-1 and J is TRBJ2-1; 11 nucleotides align to TRBD2. The CDR3 is made up of 16 amino acids. V gave up 4 bases and J gave up 7 bases; unmatched junction bases: 9. In germline, CDR1 is MNHNS, CDR2 SASEGT. The CDR3 loop is CASSGGGTSGVNEQFF. CDR3 sequence (DNA): TGTGCCAGCAGTGGGGGTGGGACTAGCGGTGTAAATGAGCAGTTCTTC.

A few counts support this clonotype. The genes are TRBV20-1 and TRBJ2-7, with a weak D call TRBD1 (5 bases). With 5 bases removed from V and 0 bases from J, the gap between germline ends came to 17 bases. CDR1 and CDR2 (germline): DFQATT, SNEGSKA (reference sequence). This CDR3 has 15 amino acids. DNA for the CDR3: TGCAGTGCTCCCAATGTAAGGGGTAACTCCTACGAGCAGTACTTC. It translates to CSAPNVRGNSYEQYF.

This clonotype turned up a few times. J is TRBJ2-1 and V is TRBV15; 10 nucleotides match TRBD2. V lost 4 bases and J lost 4; bases outside the gene matches: 1. CDR1 and CDR2 from the germline V gene are LNHNV and YYDKDF (reference sequence). CDR3 size: 14 residues. CDR3 sequence (DNA): TGTGCCACCAGCATGGGACTAGCGTACAATGAGCAGTTCTTC. As protein: CATSMGLAYNEQFF.

This clonotype has ten or more counts. This chain uses TRBV20-1 with TRBJ2-7; the match to TRBD1 covers 10 bases. This CDR3 is 15 amino acids long. The germline gives CDR1 DFQATT, CDR2 SNEGSKA (reference sequence). The V and J ends lost 0 bases and 3 bases, in that order; junction bases with no gene match: 5. The chain's CDR3 is CSAREWGQGFYEQYF. In nucleotides, the CDR3 is TGCAGTGCTAGAGAATGGGGACAGGGGTTCTACGAGCAGTACTTC.

The chain links TRBV19 to TRBJ1-1; D call uncertain. V gave up 3 bases and J gave up 9 bases, with 11 bases separating them. The CDR3 consists of 12 residues. Germline values: CDR1 LNHDA, CDR2 SQIVND (reference sequence). CDR3 DNA: TGTGCCAGTAGTATGGGAGCGTCGCAAGCTTTCTTT. This gives the protein CASSMGASQAFF.

The gene calls are TRBV28 and TRBJ1-1; TRBD1 matches 8 bases. V gave up 9 bases and J gave up 11 bases; unmatched junction bases: 11. The CDR3 is 12 amino acids. Germline CDR1 MDHEN, CDR2 SYDVKM. CDR3 nucleotide sequence: TGTGCCAGTTCGTACAGGGGGAAGAAGGCTTTCTTT. Translated: CASSYRGKKAFF.

The V and J genes are TRBV18 and TRBJ1-2; possible D gene TRBD1, 6 bases. CDR1 KGHSH and CDR2 LQKENI come from the germline V gene. CDR3 size: 14 residues. V lost 8 bases, J lost 4 bases, and 17 bases lay in between. The CDR3 reads CASRSGQTLYGYTF. The CDR3 coding sequence is TGTGCCAGCAGGTCAGGACAGACTCTCTATGGCTACACCTTC.

This clonotype was detected many times. The rearrangement links TRBV6-2 or TRBV6-3 to TRBJ1-5; D call uncertain. The germline gives CDR1 MNHEY, CDR2 SVGEGT. Trimming took off 4 bases at V and 6 bases at J, with 7 bases between the two ends. The CDR3 sequence is 12 residues long. CDR3 DNA sequence: TGTGCCAGCAGTTCAGTCGGTCAGCCCCAGCATTTT. Translating gives CASSSVGQPQHF.

This clonotype came up a few times. This chain connects TRBV7-9 to TRBJ2-7; D is uncertain. The V gene's germline CDR1 is SEHNR and CDR2 FQNEAQ (reference sequence). The CDR3 extends over 13 amino acids. The germline V and J ends were trimmed by 0 bases and 6 bases, with 9 bases remaining between them. CDR3 sequence reads: CASSLASGSEQYF. The CDR3 nucleotides are TGTGCCAGCAGCTTAGCGTCGGGTTCCGAGCAGTACTTC.

This clonotype was picked up many times. This sequence joins TRBV5-6 and TRBJ2-5, with 8 bases fitting TRBD2. Germline CDR1 and CDR2: SGHDT and YYEEEE. The ends lost 0 bases at V and 3 bases at J; junction bases unmatched: 1. There are 14 residues in the CDR3. The CDR3 region has the DNA TGTGCCAGCAGCTTGGTCGGGAGGGAAGAGACCCAGTACTTC. This encodes CASSLVGREETQYF.

This clonotype was observed at least ten times. This chain uses TRBV18 with TRBJ1-4; 9 nucleotides agree with TRBD1. Germline trimming cut 0 bases from V and 8 bases from J; bases unmatched to any gene: 4. Germline V gives CDR1 KGHSH, CDR2 LQKENI. The CDR3 spans 15 residues. This chain's CDR3 is CASSPPDRGEEKLFF. CDR3 nucleotides: TGTGCCAGCTCACCACCGGACAGGGGAGAGGAAAAACTGTTTTTT.

This clonotype was recorded many times. CDR3 protein: CSASQSGGTDTQYF. The DNA for the CDR3 is TGCAGTGCTAGCCAATCCGGGGGTACAGATACGCAGTATTTT. The V gene is TRBV20-1, the J gene TRBJ2-3; the D gene is possibly TRBD2 (6 bases). This CDR3 is 14 amino acids long. V lost 3 bases to trimming and J lost 3 bases, with 13 bases between them. CDR1 and CDR2 from the germline V gene are DFQATT and SNEGSKA (reference sequence).

In this sample, this clonotype turned up many times. The chain employs TRBV12-3 or TRBV12-4 and TRBJ1-5, with 9 bases that match TRBD1. This CDR3 is 17 amino acids long. J lost 4 bases, V lost 6 bases, and 13 bases had no gene match. CDR3 residues: CASSSGTGRRVNQPQHF. The CDR3 region has the DNA TGTGCCAGCAGCTCCGGGACAGGGAGAAGGGTGAATCAGCCCCAGCATTTT.

This clonotype was counted only a few times. V usage is TRBV29-1 and J usage is TRBJ1-1; D is possibly TRBD1 (6 bases). V was clipped by 3 bases and J by 0 bases, with 11 bases between them. CDR1 and CDR2 (germline): SQVTM, ANQGSEA. CDR3 length: 14 residues. This CDR3 is CSVEGRGLNTEAFF. In nucleotides, the CDR3 is TGCAGCGTTGAGGGCAGGGGATTGAACACTGAAGCTTTCTTT.

This chain joins TRBV28 and TRBJ2-7, with a weak D call TRBD2 (5 bases). V lost 7 bases to trimming and J lost 1 base, with 14 bases between them. The CDR3 totals 14 residues. CDR1 and CDR2 from the germline V gene are MDHEN and SYDVKM. CDR3 in amino acids: CASTLSGFSYEQYF. The CDR3 DNA is TGTGCCAGCACCCTTTCGGGGTTTTCCTACGAGCAGTACTTC. Looking up the rest from reference TRBV28 and TRBJ2-7 gives the full variable domain: DVKVTQSSRYLVKRTGEKVFLECVQDMDHENMFWYRQDPGLGLRLIYFSYDVKMKEKGDIPEGYSVSREKKERFSLILESASTNQTSMYLCASTLSGFSYEQYFGPGTRLTVT.

The rearrangement links TRBV30 to TRBJ2-4; 9 bases are a match to TRBD1. The germline V gene encodes CDR1 GTSNPN and CDR2 SVGIG (reference sequence). CDR3 length equals 17 residues. With 0 bases clipped from V and 0 bases from J, the junction kept 6 bases outside the gene matches. CDR3 coding DNA: TGTGCCTGGAGTGTGGGTGGGACAGGGAAAGCCAAAAACATTCAGTACTTC. Translated, it gives CAWSVGGTGKAKNIQYF.

This clonotype was detected only a few times. This chain joins TRBV18 and TRBJ2-7; D is unclear. Deletions cut 5 bases from V and 4 bases from J, with 12 bases between. This CDR3 has 13 residues. Germline CDR1 and CDR2: KGHSH and LQKENI. This CDR3 is CASSEGIEYEQYF. CDR3 DNA sequence: TGTGCCAGCTCAGAAGGTATCGAGTACGAGCAGTACTTC.

In this sample, this clonotype turned up a few times. V usage is TRBV30 and J usage is TRBJ2-5; 7 nucleotides agree with TRBD2. Germline lookup yields CDR1 GTSNPN and CDR2 SVGIG (reference sequence). V trimming: 1 base; J trimming: 2 bases; junction bases outside the gene matches: 10. The CDR3 consists of 16 residues. The CDR3 bases are TGTGCCTGGAGTGGGGCTCTTCGGGGAGGGCAAGAGACCCAGTACTTC. Amino acids: CAWSGALRGGQETQYF.

This clonotype was recorded many times. This rearrangement joins TRBV24-1 to TRBJ1-6; D may be TRBD1 (5 bases). The CDR3 has 13 amino acids. Germline CDR1 KGHDR, CDR2 SFDVKD. V was clipped by 9 bases and J by 6 bases, with 11 bases between them. CDR3 nucleotides: TGTGCCACCCGCAGGGACGGTAATTCACCCCTCCACTTT. It is translated as CATRRDGNSPLHF.

The V and J genes are TRBV7-3 and TRBJ2-7, with 8 bases fitting TRBD1. The V gene's germline CDR1 is SGHTA and CDR2 FQGTGA. CDR3 size: 15 residues. Trimming took 6 bases from V and 4 from J; bases not matched to a gene: 11. CDR3 sequence (DNA): TGTGCCAGCAGTGACGGACAGGGAATCTTATACGAGCAGTACTTC. This encodes CASSDGQGILYEQYF.

Ten or more counts support this clonotype. CDR3 in DNA: TGTGCCAGCAGCTTACAGGGGGCCCTGTCCACTGAAGCTTTCTTT. This sequence encodes CASSLQGALSTEAFF. The chain is built from TRBV13 and TRBJ1-1; 8 bases match TRBD1. Unmatched junction bases numbered 6, after V lost 2 bases and J lost 4 bases. Germline-derived CDR1 and CDR2 are PRHDT and FYEKMQ (reference sequence). The CDR3 totals 15 residues.

The chain combines TRBV3-1 with TRBJ1-2; D remains unclear. Trimming cost V 0 bases and J 2 bases, with 7 bases left between them. Per the germline V gene, CDR1 is LGHDT and CDR2 is YNNKEL (reference sequence). The CDR3 loop spans 14 amino acids. CDR3 in amino acids: CASSQDRRNYGYTF. The CDR3, as DNA: TGTGCCAGCAGCCAAGACAGACGAAACTATGGCTACACCTTC.